A selection of T cell receptor beta chains follows, all from one sample in a study of blood T cells in healthy people across ages. TCRdb called the 5' RACE reads again in MiXCR, with one record for every CDR3 protein. The sample contains fewer than 800,000 distinct CDR3 sequences, approximately 25% of which appear only once. This sample was also put to use in a study of T cells of mothers and their children.

The sequenced sample was blood. The origin of the receptors is a boy aged 5-17 years in good health. The CDR3 runs from the conserved cysteine through the conserved F or W. The D gene is left open where the match is weak. Clone size appears in some rows only: once, few, many, or a class for an expanded clone.

j_call	d_call	clone_size	v_call	cdr3_aa	cdr3_nt
TRBJ2-3	-	-	TRBV3-1	CASSQDVDTQYF	TGTGCCAGCAGCCAAGATGTAGATACGCAGTATTTT
TRBJ2-1	-	-	TRBV5-1	CASSLGMTGSTGSYNEQFF	TGCGCCAGCAGCTTGGGGATGACAGGTTCCACTGGCTCCTACAATGAGCAGTTCTTC
TRBJ2-1	-	few	TRBV7-3	CASNEGMGNEQFF	TGTGCCAGCAACGAGGGTATGGGCAATGAGCAGTTCTTC
TRBJ2-3	TRBD2	few	TRBV7-2	CASRPSGGAPDTQYF	TGTGCCAGCAGACCTAGCGGGGGGGCCCCAGATACGCAGTATTTT
TRBJ2-1	TRBD2	few	TRBV13	CASSLQASGTPGRAYNEQSF	TGTGCCAGCAGCTTGCAGGCTAGCGGGACTCCCGGGAGGGCCTACAATGAGCAGTCCTTC
TRBJ1-1	-	few	TRBV12-3/TRBV12-4	CASSSTTGFNTEAFF	TGTGCCAGCAGTTCCACGACAGGTTTTAACACTGAAGCTTTCTTT
TRBJ2-7	-	-	TRBV4-3	CASSQGVEGPFSYEQYF	TGCGCCAGCAGCCAAGGAGTGGAGGGCCCTTTCTCCTACGAGCAGTACTTC
TRBJ2-7	-	-	TRBV10-1	CASSGGPDSAFEQYF	TGCGCCAGCAGCGGAGGTCCGGACTCGGCGTTCGAGCAGTACTTC
TRBJ2-7	-	-	TRBV29-1	CSVEDQVGGNEQYF	TGCAGCGTTGAAGATCAGGTGGGGGGTAACGAGCAGTACTTC
TRBJ2-1	TRBD2	-	TRBV5-1	CASSFGSGAYNEQFF	TGCGCCAGCAGCTTTGGGAGCGGGGCCTACAATGAGCAGTTCTTC
TRBJ1-2	-	few	TRBV7-2	CASRPDGTGNYGYTF	TGTGCCAGCAGGCCTGACGGTACGGGCAACTACGGCTACACCTTC
TRBJ2-5	-	-	TRBV19	CASSARGTPQETQYF	TGTGCCAGTAGTGCTCGTGGGACCCCCCAAGAGACCCAGTACTTC
TRBJ2-1	TRBD2	-	TRBV12-3/TRBV12-4	CASSPPTSGANEQFF	TGTGCCAGCAGTCCCCCTACTAGCGGGGCCAATGAGCAGTTCTTC
TRBJ2-3	TRBD1	once	TRBV2	CASSEEGQGADTQYF	TGTGCCAGCAGTGAAGAAGGGCAGGGGGCAGATACGCAGTATTTT
TRBJ1-1	TRBD1	few	TRBV7-2	CASSPEDRGRTEAFF	TGTGCCAGCAGCCCGGAGGACAGGGGCCGGACTGAAGCTTTCTTT
TRBJ1-2	-	-	TRBV5-1	CASSLESNNYGYTF	TGCGCCAGCAGCTTGGAATCCAATAACTATGGCTACACCTTC
TRBJ2-7	-	-	TRBV4-3	CASSQDSSQPPYF	TGCGCCAGCAGCCAAGATAGTTCGCAGCCTCCGTACTTC
TRBJ2-5	TRBD2	few	TRBV7-9	CASSLSPLAGSQETQYF	TGTGCCAGCAGCTTATCGCCACTAGCGGGATCGCAAGAGACCCAGTACTTC
TRBJ2-4	TRBD2	-	TRBV2	CASMGLRGKNIQYF	TGTGCCAGCATGGGACTACGGGGCAAAAACATTCAGTACTTC
TRBJ1-5	TRBD1	-	TRBV19	CASSRSDRGWNQPQHF	TGTGCCAGTAGTAGAAGCGACAGGGGTTGGAATCAGCCCCAGCATTTT
TRBJ2-3	-	few	TRBV7-2	CASSLRLGTQYF	TGTGCCAGCAGCCTGCGACTTGGTACGCAGTATTTT
TRBJ2-7	TRBD2	-	TRBV7-9	CASSLASSGSSQYF	TGTGCCAGCAGCTTAGCCTCTAGCGGGAGTTCTCAGTACTTC
TRBJ1-2	-	-	TRBV29-1	CSVDQGGDGYTF	TGCAGCGTTGATCAGGGCGGGGATGGCTACACCTTC
TRBJ2-3	-	few	TRBV6-5	CAIKKTSSNTDTQYF	TGTGCCATCAAAAAAACTAGCTCTAACACAGATACGCAGTATTTT
TRBJ1-2	-	few	TRBV3-1	CASSQDPGDNYGYTF	TGTGCCAGCAGCCAAGATCCAGGGGACAACTATGGCTACACCTTC
TRBJ2-6	-	few	TRBV5-8	CASSSNWAGANVLTF	TGTGCCAGCAGCAGTAACTGGGCTGGGGCCAACGTCCTGACTTTC
TRBJ2-3	-	few	TRBV20-1	CSARDPASTDTQYF	TGCAGTGCTAGAGATCCCGCTAGCACAGATACGCAGTATTTT
TRBJ2-7	-	few	TRBV29-1	CSVVSGGGYEQYF	TGCAGCGTTGTTAGCGGAGGCGGCTACGAGCAGTACTTC
TRBJ2-1	-	-	TRBV7-9	CASSSGAIGYNEQFF	TGTGCCAGCAGCTCGGGGGCGATAGGCTACAATGAGCAGTTCTTC
TRBJ1-3	-	-	TRBV4-1	CASSQWGAGNTIYF	TGCGCCAGCAGCCAATGGGGCGCCGGAAACACCATATATTTT
TRBJ1-1	-	-	TRBV27	CASSPDSRNTEAFF	TGTGCCAGCAGTCCGGACAGCCGGAACACTGAAGCTTTCTTT
TRBJ2-5	-	few	TRBV11-2	CASSLGYREETQYF	TGTGCCAGCAGCTTAGGGTACAGGGAAGAGACCCAGTACTTC
TRBJ2-7	TRBD2	-	TRBV6-6	CASSYSFSGVTYEQYF	TGTGCCAGCAGTTACTCTTTTAGCGGGGTTACCTACGAGCAGTACTTC
TRBJ2-7	-	many	TRBV6-1	CASRGVSYEQYF	TGTGCCAGCCGGGGCGTCTCCTACGAGCAGTACTTC
TRBJ2-7	-	few	TRBV4-1	CASSQSLGGTYEQYF	TGCGCCAGCAGCCAATCCCTCGGGGGAACCTACGAGCAGTACTTC
TRBJ2-5	TRBD2	few	TRBV7-7	CASSLSGSGIETQYF	TGTGCTAGCAGCCTTAGTGGTAGCGGGATAGAGACCCAGTACTTC
TRBJ1-1	TRBD1	-	TRBV20-1	CSAKEGQVEAFF	TGCAGTGCTAAAGAGGGACAGGTTGAAGCTTTCTTT
TRBJ1-4	-	few	TRBV29-1	CSGFDREKLFF	TGCAGCGGCTTCGACAGGGAAAAACTGTTTTTT
TRBJ2-1	TRBD2	few	TRBV7-9	CASSFPTSPSGRSHEQFF	TGTGCCAGCAGCTTCCCCACCAGCCCTAGCGGGAGATCCCATGAGCAGTTCTTC
TRBJ2-3	TRBD2	-	TRBV7-3	CASSLMGLAGGYTDTQYF	TGTGCCAGCAGCTTAATGGGACTAGCGGGAGGGTACACAGATACGCAGTATTTT
TRBJ2-7	-	few	TRBV5-6	CASSFGTYYEQYF	TGTGCCAGCAGCTTTGGCACTTACTACGAGCAGTACTTC
TRBJ2-1	-	-	TRBV6-1	CASSENTNEQFF	TGTGCCAGCAGTGAAAACACGAATGAGCAGTTCTTC
TRBJ1-2	TRBD1	-	TRBV4-1	CASSQVPTGDYGYTF	TGCGCCAGCAGCCAAGTTCCGACAGGGGACTATGGCTACACCTTC